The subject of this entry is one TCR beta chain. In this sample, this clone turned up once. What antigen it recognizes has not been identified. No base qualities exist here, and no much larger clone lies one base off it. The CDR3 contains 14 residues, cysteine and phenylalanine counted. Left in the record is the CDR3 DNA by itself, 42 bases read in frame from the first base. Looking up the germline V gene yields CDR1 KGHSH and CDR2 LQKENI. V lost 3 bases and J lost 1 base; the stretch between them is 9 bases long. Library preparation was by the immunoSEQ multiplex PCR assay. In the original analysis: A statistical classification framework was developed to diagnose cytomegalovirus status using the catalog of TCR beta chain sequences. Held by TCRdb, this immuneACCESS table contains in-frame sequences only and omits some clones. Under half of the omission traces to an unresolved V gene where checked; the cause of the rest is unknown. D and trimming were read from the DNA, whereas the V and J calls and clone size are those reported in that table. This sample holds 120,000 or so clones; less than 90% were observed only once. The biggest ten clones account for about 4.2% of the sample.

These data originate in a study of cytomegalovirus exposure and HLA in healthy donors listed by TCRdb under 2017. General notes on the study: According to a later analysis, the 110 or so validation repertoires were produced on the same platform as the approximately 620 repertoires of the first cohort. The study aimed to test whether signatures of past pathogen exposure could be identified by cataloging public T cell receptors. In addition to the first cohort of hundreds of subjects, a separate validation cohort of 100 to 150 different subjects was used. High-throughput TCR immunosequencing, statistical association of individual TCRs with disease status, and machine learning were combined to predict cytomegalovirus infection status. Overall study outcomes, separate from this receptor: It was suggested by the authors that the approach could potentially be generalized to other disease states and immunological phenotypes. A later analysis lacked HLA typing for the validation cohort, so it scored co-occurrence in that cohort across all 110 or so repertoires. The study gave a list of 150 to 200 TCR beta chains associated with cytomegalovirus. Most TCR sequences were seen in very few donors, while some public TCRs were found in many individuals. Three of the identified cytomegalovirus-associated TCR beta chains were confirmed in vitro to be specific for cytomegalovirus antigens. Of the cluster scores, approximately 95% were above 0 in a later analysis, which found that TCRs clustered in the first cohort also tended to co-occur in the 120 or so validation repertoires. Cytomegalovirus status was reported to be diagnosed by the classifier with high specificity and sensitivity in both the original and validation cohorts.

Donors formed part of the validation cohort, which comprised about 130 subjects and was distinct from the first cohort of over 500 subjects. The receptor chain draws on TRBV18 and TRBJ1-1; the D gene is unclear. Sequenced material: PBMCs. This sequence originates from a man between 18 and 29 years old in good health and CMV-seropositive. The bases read TGTGCCAGCTCACCGGGAGGGCCGAACACTGAAGCTTTCTTT. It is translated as CASSPGGPNTEAFF. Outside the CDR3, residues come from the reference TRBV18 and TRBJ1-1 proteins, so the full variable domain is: NAGVMQNPRHLVRRRGQEARLRCSPMKGHSHVYWYRQLPEEGLKFMVYLQKENIIDESGMPKERFSAEFPKEGPSILRIQQVVRGDSAAYFCASSPGGPNTEAFFGQGTRLTVV.